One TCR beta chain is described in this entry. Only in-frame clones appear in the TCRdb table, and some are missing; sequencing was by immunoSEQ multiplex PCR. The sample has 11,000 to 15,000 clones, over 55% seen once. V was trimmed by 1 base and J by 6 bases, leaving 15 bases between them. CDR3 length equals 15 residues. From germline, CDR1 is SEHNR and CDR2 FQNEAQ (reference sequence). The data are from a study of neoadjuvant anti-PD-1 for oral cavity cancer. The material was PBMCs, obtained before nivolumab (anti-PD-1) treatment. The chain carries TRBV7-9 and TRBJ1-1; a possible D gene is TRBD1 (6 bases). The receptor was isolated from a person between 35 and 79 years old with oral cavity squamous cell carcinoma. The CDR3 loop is CASSLVGGRLAEAFF. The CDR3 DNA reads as TGTGCCAGCAGCTTAGTCGGGGGGCGTTTGGCTGAAGCTTTCTTT.